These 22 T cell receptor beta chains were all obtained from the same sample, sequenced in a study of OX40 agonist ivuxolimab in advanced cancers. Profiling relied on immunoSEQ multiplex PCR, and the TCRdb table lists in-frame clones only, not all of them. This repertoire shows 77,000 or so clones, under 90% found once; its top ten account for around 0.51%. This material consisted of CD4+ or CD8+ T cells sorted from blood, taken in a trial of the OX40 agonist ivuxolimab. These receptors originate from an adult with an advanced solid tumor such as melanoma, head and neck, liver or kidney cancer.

The CDR3 region has the DNA TGCGCCAGCAGCCAAGACCGGACTAGCGGCTACGAGCAGTACTTC. Its translation: CASSQDRTSGYEQYF. This chain links TRBV4-1 with TRBJ2-7; 10 bases align to TRBD2. Germline CDR1 MGHRA, CDR2 YSYEKL. The V gene end was trimmed by 0 bases and the J gene end by 3 bases; junction bases not matched to a gene: 2. CDR3 length: 15 amino acids.

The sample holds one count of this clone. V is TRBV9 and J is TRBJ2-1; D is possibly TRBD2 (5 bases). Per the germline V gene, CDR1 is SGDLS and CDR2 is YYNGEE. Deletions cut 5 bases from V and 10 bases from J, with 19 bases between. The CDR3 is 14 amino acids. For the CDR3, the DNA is TGTGCCAGCAGTCAGAAATGGGAGTTCGGCGAGCAGTTCTTC. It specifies CASSQKWEFGEQFF.

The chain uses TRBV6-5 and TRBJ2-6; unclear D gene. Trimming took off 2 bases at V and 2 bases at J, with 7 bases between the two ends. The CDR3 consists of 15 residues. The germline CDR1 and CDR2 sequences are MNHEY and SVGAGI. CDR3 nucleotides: TGTGCCAGCAGTTACGCACGGGCTGGGGCCAACGTCCTGACTTTC. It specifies CASSYARAGANVLTF.

The CDR3 here is CASSFGDQVNTIYF. For the CDR3, the DNA is TGTGCCAGCAGCTTTGGGGATCAAGTGAACACCATATATTTT. V and J are TRBV5-8 and TRBJ1-3; no firm D call. Trimming pared 2 bases from V and 7 bases from J, leaving 13 bases between. In germline, CDR1 is SGHTS, CDR2 YDEGEE. The CDR3 is made up of 14 amino acids.

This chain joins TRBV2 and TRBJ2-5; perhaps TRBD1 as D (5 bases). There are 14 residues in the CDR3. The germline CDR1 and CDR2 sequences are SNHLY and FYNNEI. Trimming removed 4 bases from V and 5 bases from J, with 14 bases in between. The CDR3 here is CASSAATWGETQYF. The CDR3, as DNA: TGTGCCAGCAGTGCGGCAACCTGGGGCGAGACCCAGTACTTC.

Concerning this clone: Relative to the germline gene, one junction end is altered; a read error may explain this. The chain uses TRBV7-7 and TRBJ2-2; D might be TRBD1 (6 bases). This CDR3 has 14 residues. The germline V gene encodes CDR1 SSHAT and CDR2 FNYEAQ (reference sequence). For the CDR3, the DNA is TGTGCTAGCAGCCTCACAGGGTTAACCGGGGAGCTGTTTTTT. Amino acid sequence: CASSLTGLTGELFF.

CDR3: CASSLISGDTEAFF. The CDR3 nucleotides read TGTGCCAGCAGCTTAATTTCCGGGGACACTGAAGCTTTCTTT. The chain carries TRBV7-3 and TRBJ1-1; no firm D call. Trimming left V 1 base short and J 3 bases short, with 9 bases between. Germline V lookup: CDR1 SGHTA, CDR2 FQGTGA. This CDR3 spans 14 amino acids.

CDR3 nucleotide sequence: TGTGCCAGTAGTATAAAGGTGGGGACAGCAGAGCAGTACTTC. Protein: CASSIKVGTAEQYF. The gene calls are TRBV19 and TRBJ2-7; 7 nucleotides match TRBD1. CDR3 length equals 14 residues. After removal of 2 bases from V and 7 bases from J, the junction contained 8 bases not matched to a gene. The germline gives CDR1 LNHDA, CDR2 SQIVND (reference sequence).

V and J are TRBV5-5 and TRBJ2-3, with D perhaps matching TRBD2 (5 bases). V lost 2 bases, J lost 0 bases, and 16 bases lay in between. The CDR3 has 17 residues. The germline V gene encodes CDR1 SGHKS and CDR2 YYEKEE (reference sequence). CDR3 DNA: TGTGCCAGCAGCTTTAGAAAGAGCGGACCTAGCACAGATACGCAGTATTTT. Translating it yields CASSFRKSGPSTDTQYF.

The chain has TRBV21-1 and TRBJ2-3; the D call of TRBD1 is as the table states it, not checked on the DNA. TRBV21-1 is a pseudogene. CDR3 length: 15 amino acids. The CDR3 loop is CASSKTGVSTDTQYF. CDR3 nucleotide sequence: TGTGCCAGCAGCAAAACAGGGGTCAGCACAGATACGCAGTATTTT.

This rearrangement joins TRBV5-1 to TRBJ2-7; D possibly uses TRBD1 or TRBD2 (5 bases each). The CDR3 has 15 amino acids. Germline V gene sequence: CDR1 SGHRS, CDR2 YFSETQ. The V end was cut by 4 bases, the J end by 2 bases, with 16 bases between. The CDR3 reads CASSTKGGGPYEQYF. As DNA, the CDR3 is TGCGCCAGCAGCACCAAGGGTGGGGGTCCCTACGAGCAGTACTTC. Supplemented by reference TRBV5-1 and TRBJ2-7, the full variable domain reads KAGVTQTPRYLIKTRGQQVTLSCSPISGHRSVSWYQQTPGQGLQFLFEYFSETQRNKGNFPGRFSGRQFSNSRSEMNVSTLELGDSALYLCASSTKGGGPYEQYFGPGTRLTVT.

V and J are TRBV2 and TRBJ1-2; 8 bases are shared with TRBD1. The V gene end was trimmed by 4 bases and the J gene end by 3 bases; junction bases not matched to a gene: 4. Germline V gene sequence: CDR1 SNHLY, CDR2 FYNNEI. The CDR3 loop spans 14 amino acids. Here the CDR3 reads CASSGTGPYYGYTF. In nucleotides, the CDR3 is TGTGCCAGCAGTGGGACAGGGCCGTACTATGGCTACACCTTC.

The CDR3 nucleotides read TGCGCCAGCAGCTCTTTTAAGGGACAGGGGGCCTACAATGAGCAGTTCTTC. Protein sequence: CASSSFKGQGAYNEQFF. The rearrangement joins TRBV5-1 to TRBJ2-1; 11 positions match TRBD1. The ends lost 3 bases at V and 2 bases at J; junction bases unmatched: 7. CDR1 and CDR2 from the germline V gene are SGHRS and YFSETQ. The CDR3 is 17 amino acids.

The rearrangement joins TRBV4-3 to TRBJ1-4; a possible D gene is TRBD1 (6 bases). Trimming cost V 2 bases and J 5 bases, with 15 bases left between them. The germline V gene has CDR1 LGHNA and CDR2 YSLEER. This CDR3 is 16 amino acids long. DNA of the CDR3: TGCGCCAGCAGCCAAAGCCCCGGGACACGGAATGAAAAACTGTTTTTT. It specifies CASSQSPGTRNEKLFF.

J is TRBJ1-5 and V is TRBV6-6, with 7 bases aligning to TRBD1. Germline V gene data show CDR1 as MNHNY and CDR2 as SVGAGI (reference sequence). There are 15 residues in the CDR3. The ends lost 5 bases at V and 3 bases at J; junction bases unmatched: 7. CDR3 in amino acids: CASSQGRGNNQPQHF. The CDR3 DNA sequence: TGTGCCAGCAGTCAAGGCAGGGGGAACAATCAGCCCCAGCATTTT.

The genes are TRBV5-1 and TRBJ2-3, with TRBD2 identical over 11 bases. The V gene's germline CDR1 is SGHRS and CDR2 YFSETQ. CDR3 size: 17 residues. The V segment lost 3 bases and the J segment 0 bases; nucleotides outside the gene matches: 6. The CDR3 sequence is CASSSPGTSGSTDTQYF. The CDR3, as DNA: TGCGCCAGCAGCTCTCCCGGGACTAGCGGTAGCACAGATACGCAGTATTTT.

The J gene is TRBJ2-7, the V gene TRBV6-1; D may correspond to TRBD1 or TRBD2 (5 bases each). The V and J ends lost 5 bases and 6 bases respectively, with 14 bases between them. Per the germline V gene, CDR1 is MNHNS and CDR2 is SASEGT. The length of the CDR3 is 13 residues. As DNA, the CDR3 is TGTGCCAGCAGTATCGGGACCTCGGGCGAGCAGTACTTC. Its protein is CASSIGTSGEQYF.

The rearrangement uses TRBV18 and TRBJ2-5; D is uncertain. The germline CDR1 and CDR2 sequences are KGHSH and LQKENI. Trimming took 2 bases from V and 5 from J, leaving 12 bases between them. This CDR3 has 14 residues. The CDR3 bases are TGTGCCAGCTCACCAGCCCCCCCGGGTGAGACCCAGTACTTC. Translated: CASSPAPPGETQYF.

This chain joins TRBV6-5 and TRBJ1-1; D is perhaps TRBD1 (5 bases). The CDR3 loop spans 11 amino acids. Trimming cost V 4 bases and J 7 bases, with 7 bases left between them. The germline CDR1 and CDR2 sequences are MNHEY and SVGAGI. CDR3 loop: CASSSQGEAFF. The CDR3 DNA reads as TGTGCCAGCAGTTCCCAGGGTGAAGCTTTCTTT.

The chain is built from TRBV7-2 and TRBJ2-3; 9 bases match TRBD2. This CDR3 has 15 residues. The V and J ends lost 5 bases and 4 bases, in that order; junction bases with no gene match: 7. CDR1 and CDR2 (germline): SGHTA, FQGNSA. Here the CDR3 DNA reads TGTGCCAGCAGCGCCTGGACTAGCGTTTCAGATACGCAGTATTTT. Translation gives CASSAWTSVSDTQYF. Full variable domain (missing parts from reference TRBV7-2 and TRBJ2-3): GAGVSQSPSNKVTEKGKDVELRCDPISGHTALYWYRQSLGQGLEFLIYFQGNSAPDKSGLPSDRFSAERTGGSVSTLTIQRTQQEDSAVYLCASSAWTSVSDTQYFGPGTRLTVL.

The CDR3 here is CASSLKREDNEQFF. The CDR3 DNA is TGTGCCAGCAGCTTAAAACGAGAGGACAATGAGCAGTTCTTC. The chain carries TRBV7-3 and TRBJ2-1; D gene unclear. CDR3 length: 14 amino acids. Trimming shortened V by 1 base and J by 5 bases, and 9 bases separated the two germline ends. CDR1 is SGHTA and CDR2 is FQGTGA in the germline V gene.

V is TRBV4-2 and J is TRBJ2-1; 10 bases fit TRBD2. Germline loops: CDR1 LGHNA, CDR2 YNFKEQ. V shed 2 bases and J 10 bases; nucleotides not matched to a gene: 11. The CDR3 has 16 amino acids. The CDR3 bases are TGTGCCAGCAGCCAATTTTGGGCTAGCGGGGGTGGGGAGCAGTTCTTC. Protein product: CASSQFWASGGGEQFF.